The clone carrying this T cell receptor beta chain was recorded at least ten times. Antigen unknown. This record belongs to a study of T cells in Graves' hyperthyroidism and ophthalmopathy. General observations from the study: The blood repertoire included most of the expanded thyroid clonotypes above 0.001.

RNA transcripts served as the template for amplifying TCR beta CDR3 regions. Researchers ran a first-round RT-PCR on the TCR CDR3 using the HTBI primer set. From the multiplex PCR reads, TCRdb called clonotypes with MiXCR, one entry per CDR3 protein. The sample carries 350,000 to 400,000 distinct CDR3 sequences, about 19% recorded once. Between the trimmed V and J ends, which lost 2 bases and 5 bases, there was a span of 12 bases. CDR1 and CDR2 from the germline V gene are MNHEY and SVGAGI. CDR3 length: 14 residues. Stable Graves' hyperthyroidism meant no ophthalmopathy progression within 18 months. With a duration under 2 months, the hyperthyroidism was newly diagnosed in patients aged 18 to 65. Lactation, pregnancy, other autoimmune disease or uncontrolled infection led to exclusion of patients.

Specimen: blood. The rearrangement uses TRBV6-5 and TRBJ1-1, with D possibly being TRBD1 (5 bases). The source of this sequence is a woman under 30 with Graves' hyperthyroidism. The chain's CDR3 is CASSYPGRGTEAFF. CDR3 DNA: TGTGCCAGCAGTTACCCAGGGCGGGGTACTGAAGCTTTCTTT.